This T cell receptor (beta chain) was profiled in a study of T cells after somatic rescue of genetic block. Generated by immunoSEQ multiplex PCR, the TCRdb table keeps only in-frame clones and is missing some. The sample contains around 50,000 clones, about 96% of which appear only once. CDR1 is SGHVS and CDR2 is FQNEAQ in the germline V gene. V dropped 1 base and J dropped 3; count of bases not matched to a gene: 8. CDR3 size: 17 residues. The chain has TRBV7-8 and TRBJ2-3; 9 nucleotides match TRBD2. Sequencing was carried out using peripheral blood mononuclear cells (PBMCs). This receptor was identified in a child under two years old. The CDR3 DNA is TGTGCCAGCAGCTTAGGGAGGCTAGCGGGATGGACAGATACGCAGTATTTT. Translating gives CASSLGRLAGWTDTQYF.